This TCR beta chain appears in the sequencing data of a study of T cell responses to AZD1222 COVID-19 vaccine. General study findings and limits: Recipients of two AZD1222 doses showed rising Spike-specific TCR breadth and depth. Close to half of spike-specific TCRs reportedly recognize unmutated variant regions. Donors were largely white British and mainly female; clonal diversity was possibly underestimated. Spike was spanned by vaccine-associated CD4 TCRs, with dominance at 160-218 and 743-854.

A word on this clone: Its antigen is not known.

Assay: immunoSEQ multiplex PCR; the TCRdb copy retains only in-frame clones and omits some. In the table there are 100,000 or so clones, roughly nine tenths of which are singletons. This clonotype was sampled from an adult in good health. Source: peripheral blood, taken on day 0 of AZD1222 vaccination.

The CDR3 DNA sequence: TGCGCCAGCAGCATGCGCGGGACAGGGGTAACTAATGAAAAACTGTTTTTT. The encoded protein is CASSMRGTGVTNEKLFF. The V and J genes are TRBV5-1 and TRBJ1-4, with TRBD1 identical over 10 bases. V gave up 4 bases and J gave up 1 base; unmatched junction bases: 7. Germline V lookup: CDR1 SGHRS, CDR2 YFSETQ. CDR3 length: 17 amino acids.